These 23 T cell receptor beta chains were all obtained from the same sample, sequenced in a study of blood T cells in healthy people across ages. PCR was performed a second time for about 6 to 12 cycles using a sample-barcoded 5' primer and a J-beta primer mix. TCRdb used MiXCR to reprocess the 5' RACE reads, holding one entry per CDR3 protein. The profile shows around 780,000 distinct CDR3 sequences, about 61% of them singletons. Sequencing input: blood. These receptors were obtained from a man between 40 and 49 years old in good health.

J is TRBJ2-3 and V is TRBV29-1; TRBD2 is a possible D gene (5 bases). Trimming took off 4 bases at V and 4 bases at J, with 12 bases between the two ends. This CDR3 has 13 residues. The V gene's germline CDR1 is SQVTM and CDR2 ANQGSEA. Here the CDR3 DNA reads TGCAGCGTTGTTCTCCTGGGAGCAGATACGCAGTATTTT. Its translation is CSVVLLGADTQYF.

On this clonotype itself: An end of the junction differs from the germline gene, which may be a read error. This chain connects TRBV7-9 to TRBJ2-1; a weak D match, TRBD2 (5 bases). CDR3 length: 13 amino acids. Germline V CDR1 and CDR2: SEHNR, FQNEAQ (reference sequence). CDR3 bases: TGTGCTAGCAGCGTATTATCGGGGAATGAGCAGTTCTTC. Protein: CASSVLSGNEQFF.

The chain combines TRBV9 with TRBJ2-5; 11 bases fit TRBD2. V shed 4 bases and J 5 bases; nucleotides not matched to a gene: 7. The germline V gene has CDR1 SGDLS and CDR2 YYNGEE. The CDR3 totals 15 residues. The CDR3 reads CASSNSGGADETQYF. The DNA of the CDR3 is TGTGCCAGCAGCAATAGCGGGGGGGCCGATGAGACCCAGTACTTC.

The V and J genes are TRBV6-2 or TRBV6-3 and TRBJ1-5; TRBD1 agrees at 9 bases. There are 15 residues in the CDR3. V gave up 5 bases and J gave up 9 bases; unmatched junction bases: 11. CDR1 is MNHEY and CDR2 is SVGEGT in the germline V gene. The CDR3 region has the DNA TGTGCCAGCAGTGCGGGACAGGGCCATCTTTGGCCCCAGCATTTT. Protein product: CASSAGQGHLWPQHF.

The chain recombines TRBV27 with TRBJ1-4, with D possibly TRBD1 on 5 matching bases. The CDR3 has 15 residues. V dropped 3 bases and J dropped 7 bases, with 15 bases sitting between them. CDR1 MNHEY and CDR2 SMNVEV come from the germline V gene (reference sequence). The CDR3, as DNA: TGTGCCAGCAGTTTTCAGGGATTCGAAGGTGAAAAACTGTTTTTT. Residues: CASSFQGFEGEKLFF.

CDR3: CASSEDRGWETQYF. CDR3 DNA: TGTGCCAGCAGTGAGGACAGGGGGTGGGAGACCCAGTACTTC. The chain carries TRBV6-5 and TRBJ2-7, with 10 bases identical to TRBD1. The tail of the sequence fits TRBJ2-5 better, so the J call may be wrong. Germline V lookup: CDR1 MNHEY, CDR2 SVGAGI. This CDR3 spans 14 amino acids.

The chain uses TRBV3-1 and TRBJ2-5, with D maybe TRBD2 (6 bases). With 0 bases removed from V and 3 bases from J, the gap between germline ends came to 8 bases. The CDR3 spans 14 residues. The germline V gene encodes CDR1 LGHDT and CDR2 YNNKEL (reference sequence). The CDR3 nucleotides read TGTGCCAGCAGCCAAGACTGGGGGGAAGAGACCCAGTACTTC. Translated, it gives CASSQDWGEETQYF.

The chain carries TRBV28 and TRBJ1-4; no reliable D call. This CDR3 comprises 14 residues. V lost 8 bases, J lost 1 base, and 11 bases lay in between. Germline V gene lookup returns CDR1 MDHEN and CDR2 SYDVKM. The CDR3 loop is CASARVVTNEKLFF. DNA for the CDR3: TGTGCCAGCGCACGGGTGGTAACTAATGAAAAACTGTTTTTT.

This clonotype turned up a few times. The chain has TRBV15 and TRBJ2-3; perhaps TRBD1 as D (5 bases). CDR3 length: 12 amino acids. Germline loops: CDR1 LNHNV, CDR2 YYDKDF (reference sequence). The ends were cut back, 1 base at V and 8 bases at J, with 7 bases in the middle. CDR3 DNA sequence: TGTGCCACCAGCAGAGGACAGAGTACGCAGTATTTT. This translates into CATSRGQSTQYF.

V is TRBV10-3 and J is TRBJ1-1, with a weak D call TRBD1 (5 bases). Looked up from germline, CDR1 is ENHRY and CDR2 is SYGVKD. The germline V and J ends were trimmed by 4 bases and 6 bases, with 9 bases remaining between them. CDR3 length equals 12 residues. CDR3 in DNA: TGTGCCATCAGTGGGGGCAGGGCTGAAGCTTTCTTT. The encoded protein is CAISGGRAEAFF.

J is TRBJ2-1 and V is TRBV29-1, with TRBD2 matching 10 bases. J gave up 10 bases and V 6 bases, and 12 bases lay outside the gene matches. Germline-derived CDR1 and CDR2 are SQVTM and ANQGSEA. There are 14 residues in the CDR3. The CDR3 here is CSVDTSGAGGEQFF. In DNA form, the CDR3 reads TGCAGCGTGGATACTAGCGGGGCGGGTGGGGAGCAGTTCTTC.

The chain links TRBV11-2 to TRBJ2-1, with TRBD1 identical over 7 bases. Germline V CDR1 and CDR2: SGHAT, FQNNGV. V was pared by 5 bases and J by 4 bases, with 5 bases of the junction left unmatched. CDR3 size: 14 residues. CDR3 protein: CASSPGQSYNEQFF. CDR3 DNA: TGTGCCAGCAGCCCGGGACAGTCTTACAATGAGCAGTTCTTC.

The CDR3 DNA follows: TGTGCCAGCAGCTTGGCTTGGGAACTGTTTTTT. Translated, it gives CASSLAWELFF. J is TRBJ1-4 and V is TRBV5-5; D not resolved. Germline assignment: CDR1 SGHKS and CDR2 YYEKEE (reference sequence). V was cut by 0 bases and J by 12 bases, with 6 bases left in between. The CDR3 is 11 residues long. Based on the CDR3 plus reference TRBV5-5 and TRBJ1-4, the full variable domain is DAGVTQSPTHLIKTRGQQVTLRCSPISGHKSVSWYQQVLGQGPQFIFQYYEKEERGRGNFPDRFSARQFPNYSSELNVNALLLGDSALYLCASSLAWELFFGSGTQLSVL.

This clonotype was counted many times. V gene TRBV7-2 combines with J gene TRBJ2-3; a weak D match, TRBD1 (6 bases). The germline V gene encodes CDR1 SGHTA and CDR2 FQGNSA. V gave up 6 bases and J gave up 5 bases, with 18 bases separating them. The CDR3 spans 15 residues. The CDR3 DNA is TGTGCCAGCAGTTTATACAGGGTGGAGTTAGATACGCAGTATTTT. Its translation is CASSLYRVELDTQYF. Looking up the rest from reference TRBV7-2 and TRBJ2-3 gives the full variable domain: GAGVSQSPSNKVTEKGKDVELRCDPISGHTALYWYRQSLGQGLEFLIYFQGNSAPDKSGLPSDRFSAERTGGSVSTLTIQRTQQEDSAVYLCASSLYRVELDTQYFGPGTRLTVL.

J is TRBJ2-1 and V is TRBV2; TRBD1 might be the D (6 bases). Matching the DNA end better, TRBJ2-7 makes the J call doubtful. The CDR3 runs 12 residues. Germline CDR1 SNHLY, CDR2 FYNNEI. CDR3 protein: CASSTGYNEQYF. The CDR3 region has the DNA TGTGCCAGCAGTACAGGGTACAATGAGCAGTACTTC.

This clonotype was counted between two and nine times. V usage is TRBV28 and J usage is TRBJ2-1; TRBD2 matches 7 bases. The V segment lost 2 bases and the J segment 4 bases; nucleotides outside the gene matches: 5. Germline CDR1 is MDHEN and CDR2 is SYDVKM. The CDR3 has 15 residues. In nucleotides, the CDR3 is TGTGCCAGCAGTTTAGAGCCTAGCGGATACAATGAGCAGTTCTTC. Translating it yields CASSLEPSGYNEQFF.

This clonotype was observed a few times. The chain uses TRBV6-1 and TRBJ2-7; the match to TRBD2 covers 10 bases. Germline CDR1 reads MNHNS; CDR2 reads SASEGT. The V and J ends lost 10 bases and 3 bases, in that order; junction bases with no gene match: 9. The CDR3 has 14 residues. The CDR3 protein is CATKQREGRYEQYF. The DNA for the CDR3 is TGTGCCACCAAACAGCGGGAGGGCCGCTACGAGCAGTACTTC.

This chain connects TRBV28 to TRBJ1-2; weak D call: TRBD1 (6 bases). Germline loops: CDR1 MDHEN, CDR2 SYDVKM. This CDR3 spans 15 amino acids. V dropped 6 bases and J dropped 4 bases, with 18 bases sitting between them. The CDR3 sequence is CASSLYGGRSYGYTF. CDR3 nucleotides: TGTGCCAGCAGCCTGTATGGGGGGCGTAGCTATGGCTACACCTTC.

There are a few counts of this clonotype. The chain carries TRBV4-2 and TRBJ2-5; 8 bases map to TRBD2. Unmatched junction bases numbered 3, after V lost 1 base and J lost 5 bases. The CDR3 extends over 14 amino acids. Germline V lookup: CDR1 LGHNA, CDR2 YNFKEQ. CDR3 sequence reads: CASSQGAGEETQYF. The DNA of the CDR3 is TGTGCCAGCAGCCAAGGAGCGGGAGAGGAGACCCAGTACTTC.

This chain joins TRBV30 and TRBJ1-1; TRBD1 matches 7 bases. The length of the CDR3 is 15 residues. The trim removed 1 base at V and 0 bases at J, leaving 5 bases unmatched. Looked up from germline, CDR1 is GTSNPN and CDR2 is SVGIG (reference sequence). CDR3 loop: CAWSARTGVNTEAFF. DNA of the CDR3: TGTGCCTGGAGTGCCCGGACAGGAGTGAACACTGAAGCTTTCTTT.

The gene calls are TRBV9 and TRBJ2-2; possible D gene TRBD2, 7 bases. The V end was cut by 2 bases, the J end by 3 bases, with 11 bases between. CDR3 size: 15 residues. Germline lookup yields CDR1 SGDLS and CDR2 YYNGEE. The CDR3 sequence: CASSVGGGYTGELFF. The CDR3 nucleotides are TGTGCCAGCAGCGTCGGCGGGGGCTACACCGGGGAGCTGTTTTTT.

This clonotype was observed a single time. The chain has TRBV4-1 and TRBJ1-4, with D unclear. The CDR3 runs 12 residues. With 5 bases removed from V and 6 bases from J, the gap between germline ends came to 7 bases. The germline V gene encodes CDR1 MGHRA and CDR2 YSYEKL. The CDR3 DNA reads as TGCGCCAGCAGCGAAGGGCATGAAAAACTGTTTTTT. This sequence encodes CASSEGHEKLFF.

The CDR3 DNA is TGCAGTGCGGGGAGGACGGCTAGCACAGATACGCAGTATTTT. This translates into CSAGRTASTDTQYF. V gene TRBV20-1 combines with J gene TRBJ2-3; TRBD2 might be the D (6 bases). CDR3 length equals 14 residues. V lost 6 bases, J lost 0 bases, and 13 bases lay in between. Germline-derived CDR1 and CDR2 are DFQATT and SNEGSKA (reference sequence).